This T cell receptor (beta chain) appears in the sequencing data of a study of T cell repertoires in cytomegalovirus infection. The CDR3 contains 13 residues. CDR1 and CDR2 from the germline V gene are ENHRY and SYGVKD. The V segment lost 6 bases and the J segment 3 bases; nucleotides outside the gene matches: 4. Using its own MiXCR run on the reads, TCRdb lists one record per CDR3 protein. In the table there are 150,000 to 200,000 distinct CDR3 sequences, about an eighth of which are singletons. The clonotype was recovered from a human donor in good health (CMV status not recorded). Some clones in this sample may be carry-over from other donors' samples. V gene TRBV10-3 combines with J gene TRBJ2-7; TRBD1 aligns across 8 bases. The sample was PBMCs. The CDR3 sequence: CAIRRGQDYEQYF. CDR3 nucleotide sequence: TGTGCCATCAGGAGGGGACAGGACTACGAGCAGTACTTC.